Given below is one T cell receptor beta chain in context. What it recognizes is unknown. V lost 1 base, J lost 11 bases, and 15 bases lay in between. The CDR3 totals 15 residues. Germline CDR1 is SGHTA and CDR2 is FQGNSA. The data derive from a study of cytomegalovirus exposure and HLA in healthy donors. PCR used 60 Vbeta primers and 13 Jbeta primers. Method: immunoSEQ multiplex PCR; TCRdb's copy keeps in-frame clones and lacks some. The table shows around 180,000 clones, with around 75% occurring only once. Study-wide results and caveats: Near-uniform donor sequencing depth was presumed by presence/absence analyses.

The clonotype originates from a woman aged 45-59 years in good health and CMV-seronegative. Sequenced input: PBMCs. The genes are TRBV7-2 and TRBJ1-6; D gene unclear. CDR3 DNA: TGTGCCAGCAGCTTAGGATCCGGGTTTAGTCCACCCCTCCACTTT. This sequence encodes CASSLGSGFSPPLHF. Full variable domain (remainder filled in from reference TRBV7-2 and TRBJ1-6): GAGVSQSPSNKVTEKGKDVELRCDPISGHTALYWYRQSLGQGLEFLIYFQGNSAPDKSGLPSDRFSAERTGGSVSTLTIQRTQQEDSAVYLCASSLGSGFSPPLHFGNGTRLTVT.